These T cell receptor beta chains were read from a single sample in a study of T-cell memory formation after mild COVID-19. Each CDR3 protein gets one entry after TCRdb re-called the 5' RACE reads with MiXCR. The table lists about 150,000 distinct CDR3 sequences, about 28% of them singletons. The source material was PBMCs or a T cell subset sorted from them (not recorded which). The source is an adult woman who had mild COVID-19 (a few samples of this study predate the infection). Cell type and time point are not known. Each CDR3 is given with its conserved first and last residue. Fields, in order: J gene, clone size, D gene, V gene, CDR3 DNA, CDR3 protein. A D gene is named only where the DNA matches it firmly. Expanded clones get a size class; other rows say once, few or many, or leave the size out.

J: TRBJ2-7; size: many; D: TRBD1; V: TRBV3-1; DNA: TGTGCCAGCAGCCAAGCCGGGACAGGGAGCGAGCAGTACTTC; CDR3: CASSQAGTGSEQYF
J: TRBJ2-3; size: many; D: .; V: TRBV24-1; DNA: TGTGCCACCAGTGAACCGCCTACAGATACGCAGTATTTT; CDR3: CATSEPPTDTQYF
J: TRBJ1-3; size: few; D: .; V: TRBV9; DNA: TGTGCCAGCAGCCCCGATCAAGGAAACACCATATATTTT; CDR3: CASSPDQGNTIYF
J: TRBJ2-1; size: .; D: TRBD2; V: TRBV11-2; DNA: TGTGCCAGCAGCTTAGATGAAGCGGGGGGCCTCCCCTCCTACAATGAGCAGTTCTTC; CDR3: CASSLDEAGGLPSYNEQFF
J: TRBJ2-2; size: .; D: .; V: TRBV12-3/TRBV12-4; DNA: TGTGCCAGCAGTTTCGGGGGCACCGGGGAGCTGTTTTTT; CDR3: CASSFGGTGELFF
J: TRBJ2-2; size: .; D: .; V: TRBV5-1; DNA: TGCGCCAGCAGCTTATACGGGACTCTGGACACCGGGGAGCTGTTTTTT; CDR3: CASSLYGTLDTGELFF
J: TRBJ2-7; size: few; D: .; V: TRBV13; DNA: TGTGCCAGCAGCCCTACCAGGCAGACCTACGAGCAGTACTTC; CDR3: CASSPTRQTYEQYF
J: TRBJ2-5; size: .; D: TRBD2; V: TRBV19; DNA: TGTGCCAGCCGCCCAAGCGGGGGGGCGCGAGAGACCCAGTACTTC; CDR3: CASRPSGGARETQYF
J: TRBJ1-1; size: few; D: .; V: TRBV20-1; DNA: TGCAGTGCTAGAGAAGCGGGGACGTCCGGCGAAGCTTTCTTT; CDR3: CSAREAGTSGEAFF
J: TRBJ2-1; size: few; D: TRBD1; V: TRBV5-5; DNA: TGTGCCAGCAGCAAGAACGACAGGGTGAATGAGCAGTTCTTC; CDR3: CASSKNDRVNEQFF
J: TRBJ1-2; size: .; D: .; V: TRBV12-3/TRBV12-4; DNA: TGTGCCAGCACCTATGACCGAAACTATGGCTACACCTTC; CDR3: CASTYDRNYGYTF
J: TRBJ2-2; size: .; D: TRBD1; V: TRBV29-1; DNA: TGCAGCGTAGGGACAGCGGCCGGTAGGGAGCTGTTTTTT; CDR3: CSVGTAAGRELFF
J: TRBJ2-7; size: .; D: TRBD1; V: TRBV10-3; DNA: TGTGCCATCAGTGGTGGGACAGGGACCGAGCAGTACTTC; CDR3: CAISGGTGTEQYF
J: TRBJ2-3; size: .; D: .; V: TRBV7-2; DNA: TGTGCCAGCAATGGGCTAGCGCTAACAGATACGCAGTATTTT; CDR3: CASNGLALTDTQYF
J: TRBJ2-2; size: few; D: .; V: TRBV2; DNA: TGTGCCAGCAAGGCTAGCGAGAACACCGGGGAGCTGTTTTTT; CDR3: CASKASENTGELFF
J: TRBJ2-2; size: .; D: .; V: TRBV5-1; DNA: TGCGCCAGCAGCTTGGGTTCCGCGTCCACCGGGGAGCTGTTTTTT; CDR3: CASSLGSASTGELFF
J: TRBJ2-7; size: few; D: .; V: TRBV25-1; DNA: TGTGCCAGCAGTGATTCACATTTATCCTACGAGCAGTACTTC; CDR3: CASSDSHLSYEQYF
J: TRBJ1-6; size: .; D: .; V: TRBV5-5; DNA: TGTGCCAGCAGCCTGGAGACAGGCCGGCTCTCACCCCTCCACTTT; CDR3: CASSLETGRLSPLHF
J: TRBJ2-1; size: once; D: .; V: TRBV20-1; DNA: TGCAGTGCGTTACACTCAAGTGGCGGCAATGAGCAGTTCTTC; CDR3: CSALHSSGGNEQFF
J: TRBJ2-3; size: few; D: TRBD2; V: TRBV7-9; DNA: TGTGCCAGCAGCTTACGCGGGGGGGATACGCAGTATTTT; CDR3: CASSLRGGDTQYF
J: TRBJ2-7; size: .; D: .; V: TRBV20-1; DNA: TGCAGTGCTAGAGAAGTGACCACGGACGAGCAGTACTTC; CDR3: CSAREVTTDEQYF
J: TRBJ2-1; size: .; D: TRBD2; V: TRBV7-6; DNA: TGTGCCAGCAGCTTAGGGGCTAGCGGGAGTGGTGAGCAGTTCTTC; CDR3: CASSLGASGSGEQFF
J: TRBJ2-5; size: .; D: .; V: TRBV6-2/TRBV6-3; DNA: TGTGCCAGCACTGGGAACCAAGAGACCCAGTACTTC; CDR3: CASTGNQETQYF
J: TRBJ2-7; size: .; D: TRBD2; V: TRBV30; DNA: TGTGCCTGGGCGGGGGGGCCCCCCTACGAGCAGTACTTC; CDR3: CAWAGGPPYEQYF
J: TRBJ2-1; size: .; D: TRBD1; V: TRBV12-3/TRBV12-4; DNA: TGTGCCAGCAGTTCTGTACAGGGGATAAGCTCCTACAATGAGCAGTTCTTC; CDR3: CASSSVQGISSYNEQFF
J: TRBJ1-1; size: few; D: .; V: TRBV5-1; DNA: TGCGCCAGCAGCTTAGGGGGAGTTGAAGCTTTCTTT; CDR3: CASSLGGVEAFF
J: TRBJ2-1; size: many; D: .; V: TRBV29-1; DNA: TGCAGCGTTGACCATTACAATGAGCAGTTCTTC; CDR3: CSVDHYNEQFF
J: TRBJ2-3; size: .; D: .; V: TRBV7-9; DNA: TGTGCCAGCAGCTTAAACCGGGCCCCCCCCGATACGCAGTATTTT; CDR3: CASSLNRAPPDTQYF
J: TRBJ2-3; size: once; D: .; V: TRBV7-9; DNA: TGTGCCAGCAGCGCCAAGGTGGGACCCACAGATACGCAGTATTTT; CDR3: CASSAKVGPTDTQYF
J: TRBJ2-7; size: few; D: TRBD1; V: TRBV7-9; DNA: TGTGCCAGCGGGAGAGGACAGGAGTCCTACGAGCAGTACTTC; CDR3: CASGRGQESYEQYF
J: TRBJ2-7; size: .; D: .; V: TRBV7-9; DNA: TGTGCCAGCAGCCGGGACTTCTACGAGCAGTACTTC; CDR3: CASSRDFYEQYF
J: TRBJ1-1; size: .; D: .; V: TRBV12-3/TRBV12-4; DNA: TGTGCCAGCAGTTTGGCGGTATGGACGAAGTGGGCTTTCTTT; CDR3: CASSLAVWTKWAFF
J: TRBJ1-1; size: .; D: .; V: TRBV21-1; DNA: TGTGCCAGCAGCAAAGGGGGAACTGAAGCTTTCTTT; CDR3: CASSKGGTEAFF
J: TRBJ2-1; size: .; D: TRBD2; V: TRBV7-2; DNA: TGTGCCAGCAGCGGCAGGACTAGCGGCCTGACCAATGAGCAGTTCTTC; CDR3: CASSGRTSGLTNEQFF
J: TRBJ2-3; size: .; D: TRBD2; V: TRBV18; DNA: TGTGCCAGCTCACCTGGACTAGCGGGGCCCAGCACAGATACGCAGTATTTT; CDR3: CASSPGLAGPSTDTQYF
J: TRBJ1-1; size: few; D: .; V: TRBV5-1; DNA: TGCGCCAGCGAGGCAGGGGTGGGAACTGAAGCTTTCTTT; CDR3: CASEAGVGTEAFF
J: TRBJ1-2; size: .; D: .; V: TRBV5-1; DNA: TGCGCCAGCAGACGCGACGGAGCTAACTATGGCTACACCTTC; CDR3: CASRRDGANYGYTF
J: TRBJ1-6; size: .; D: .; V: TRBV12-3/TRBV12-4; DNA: TGTGCCAGCAGTTTTTCGGGACAATCCAATTCACCCCTCCACTTT; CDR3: CASSFSGQSNSPLHF
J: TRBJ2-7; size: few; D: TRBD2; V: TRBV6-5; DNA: TGTGCCAGCAGGGCACGACTAGCGGGAGCGCTCGAGCAGTACTTC; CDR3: CASRARLAGALEQYF
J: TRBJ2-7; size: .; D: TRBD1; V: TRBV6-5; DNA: TGTGCCAGCAGGGGACCGGGACAGAGCTCCTACGAGCGGTACTTC; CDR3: CASRGPGQSSYERYF
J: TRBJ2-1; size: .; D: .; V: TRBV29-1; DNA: TGCAGCGTGAGGGGTGGGTATGAGCAGTTCTTC; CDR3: CSVRGGYEQFF
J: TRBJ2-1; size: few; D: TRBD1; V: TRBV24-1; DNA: TGTGCCACCAGTGATCCCGGGACAGAGTACAATGAGCAGTTCTTC; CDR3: CATSDPGTEYNEQFF
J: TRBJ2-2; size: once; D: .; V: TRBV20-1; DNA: TGCAGTGCTAGAGATTTCGGGGTGGGGAACACCGGGGAGCTGTTTTTT; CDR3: CSARDFGVGNTGELFF
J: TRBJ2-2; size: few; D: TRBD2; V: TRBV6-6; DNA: TGTGCCAGTGCGCGGGACTACCGAAACACCGGGGAGCTGTTTTTT; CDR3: CASARDYRNTGELFF
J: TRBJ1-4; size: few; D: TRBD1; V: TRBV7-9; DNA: TGTGCCAGCAGCCGGGACAGACCTAATGAAAAACTGTTTTTT; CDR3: CASSRDRPNEKLFF
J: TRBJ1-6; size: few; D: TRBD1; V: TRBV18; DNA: TGTGCCAGCTCACCACCGCACAGGGGCGGGGTATGGAGTTCACCCCTCCACTTT; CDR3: CASSPPHRGGVWSSPLHF
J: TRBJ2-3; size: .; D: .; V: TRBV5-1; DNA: TGCGCCAGCAGCTTAGGTCCAACATCTAGCACAGATACGCAGTATTTT; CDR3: CASSLGPTSSTDTQYF
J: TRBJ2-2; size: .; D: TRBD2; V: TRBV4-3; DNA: TGCGCCAGCAGCCAAGATCCTAGCGGAAATCCGAACACCGGGGAGCTGTTTTTT; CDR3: CASSQDPSGNPNTGELFF
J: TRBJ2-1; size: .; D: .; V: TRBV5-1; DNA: TGCGCCAGCAGCTTGGACGCGTATGAGCAGTTCTTC; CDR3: CASSLDAYEQFF
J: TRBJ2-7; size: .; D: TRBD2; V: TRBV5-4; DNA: TGTGCCAGCAGCCTCGGGACTAGCGGGAGGACGGAGCAGTACTTC; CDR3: CASSLGTSGRTEQYF
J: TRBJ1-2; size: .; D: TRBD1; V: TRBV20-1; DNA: TGCAGTGCTCCGGACAGGAATAACTATGGCTACACCTTC; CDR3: CSAPDRNNYGYTF
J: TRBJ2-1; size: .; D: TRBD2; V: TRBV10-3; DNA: TGTGCCATCAGTGAGAGAGTAGCGGGGTTGGACAATGAGCAGTTCTTC; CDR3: CAISERVAGLDNEQFF
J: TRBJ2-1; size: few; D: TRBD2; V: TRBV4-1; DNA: TGCGCCAGCAGCCCTCTAGCGGGAGGGCGGAATGAGCAGTTCTTC; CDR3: CASSPLAGGRNEQFF
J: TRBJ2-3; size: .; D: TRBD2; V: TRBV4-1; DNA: TGCGCCAGCAGCCAAGTAGCGGGGTCAGATACGCAGTATTTT; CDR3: CASSQVAGSDTQYF
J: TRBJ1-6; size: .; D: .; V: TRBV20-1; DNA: TGCAGTGCTAGCGGAGGGGCACCCGGTTCACCCCTCCACTTT; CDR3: CSASGGAPGSPLHF
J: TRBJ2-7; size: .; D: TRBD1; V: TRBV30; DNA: TGTGCCTGGAGTACAGGGGGCGGCAGCGAGCAGTACTTC; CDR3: CAWSTGGGSEQYF
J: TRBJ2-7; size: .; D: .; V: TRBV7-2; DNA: TGTGCCAGCACCCCCTGGGGCGGATACGAGCAGTACTTC; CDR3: CASTPWGGYEQYF
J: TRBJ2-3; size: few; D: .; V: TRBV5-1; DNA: TGCGCCAGCAGCTTGTTAACCGGCGGGGGCTACTCCACAGATACGCAGTATTTT; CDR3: CASSLLTGGGYSTDTQYF
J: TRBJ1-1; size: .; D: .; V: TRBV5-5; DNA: TGTGCCAGCAGCTTGGGCGTTTCGAACACTGAAGCTTTCTTT; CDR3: CASSLGVSNTEAFF